The clone carrying this TCR beta chain was picked up a small number of times. Its antigen is not identified. The record originates from a study of blood T cells in healthy people across ages. Through a sample-barcoded 5' primer and a J-beta primer mix, a second PCR was run for roughly 6 to 12 cycles. Tagging of each cDNA molecule was performed by a template-switch adaptor with 12 random nucleotides. Using its own MiXCR run on the 5' RACE reads, TCRdb lists one record per CDR3 protein. This sample has around 1.5 million distinct CDR3 sequences, with 42% found just once. Each sample had at least 6.5 million PBMCs isolated. Germline values: CDR1 SGDLS, CDR2 YYNGEE. The CDR3 runs 18 residues. V shed 3 bases and J 1 base; nucleotides not matched to a gene: 14. Study-wide findings and caveats: Estimates based on one million T cells were treated as lower bounds.

Sequenced material: blood. The clonotype originates from a woman aged 18-30 years in good health. The genes are TRBV9 and TRBJ2-5, with TRBD2 matching 8 bases. CDR3 in DNA: TGTGCCAGCAGCGACAGCGGGAGCATACAGCCTCTCCAAGAGACCCAGTACTTC. Encoded protein: CASSDSGSIQPLQETQYF.